The 19 T cell receptor beta chains given below trace back to one sample, sequenced in a study of Ad26.COV2.S vaccination and SARS-CoV-2 variants. Assay: immunoSEQ multiplex PCR; the TCRdb copy retains only in-frame clones and omits some. The profile shows about 680,000 clones, 70% to 90% of them singletons. As for treatment: about 20 received Ad26.COV2.S at low or high dose, single or two shots; about 5 received placebo; per-sample allocation not given. Day 63 following the first vaccine or placebo injection was when the samples were taken. Sequenced material: peripheral blood, taken in a trial of Ad26.COV2.S vaccine versus placebo. The receptors were sampled from a person aged 18-60 years who received the Ad26.COV2.S COVID-19 vaccine or a placebo.

The chain couples TRBV24-1 to TRBJ2-1; D unresolved. V was shortened by 4 bases and J by 9 bases, with 6 bases between the two germline ends. This CDR3 region has 11 residues. CDR1 is KGHDR, CDR2 SFDVKD, per germline. CDR3 residues: CATSDIVEQFF. In DNA, the CDR3 is TGTGCCACCAGTGACATCGTTGAGCAGTTCTTC.

The rearrangement links TRBV11-2 to TRBJ2-1; TRBD1 agrees at 7 bases. Germline-derived CDR1 and CDR2 are SGHAT and FQNNGV. The CDR3 has 15 amino acids. With V trimmed by 5 bases and J by 0 bases, 4 bases remained unmatched. This chain's CDR3 is CASSQGQSSYNEQFF. In DNA, the CDR3 is TGTGCCAGCAGCCAGGGACAGAGCTCCTACAATGAGCAGTTCTTC.

The chain links TRBV20-1 to TRBJ2-7; D gene unclear. Trimming took 3 bases from V and 1 from J, leaving 10 bases between them. The CDR3 loop spans 13 amino acids. Per germline, CDR1 DFQATT and CDR2 SNEGSKA (reference sequence). CDR3 nucleotide sequence: TGCAGTGCTAGTCTAGTTACTTCCTACGAGCAGTACTTC. Protein product: CSASLVTSYEQYF.

The chain combines TRBV19 with TRBJ2-1, with D possibly TRBD2 on 5 matching bases. This CDR3 comprises 14 residues. Germline assignment: CDR1 LNHDA and CDR2 SQIVND (reference sequence). Trimming cost V 6 bases and J 1 base, with 10 bases left between them. CDR3 coding DNA: TGTGCCAGTAGCAGAGGGCCTTCCTACAATGAGCAGTTCTTC. This sequence encodes CASSRGPSYNEQFF.

This chain connects TRBV6-2 or TRBV6-3 to TRBJ2-2; D not resolved. The germline gives CDR1 MNHEY, CDR2 SVGEGT. This CDR3 spans 13 amino acids. V was pared by 2 bases and J by 5 bases, with 6 bases between. CDR3 DNA sequence: TGTGCCAGCAGTTACGTCCATACCGGGGAGCTGTTTTTT. Protein product: CASSYVHTGELFF.

CDR3 residues: CASSYRGPSNEQFF. CDR3 in DNA: TGTGCCAGCAGCTACCGAGGGCCATCCAATGAGCAGTTCTTC. The chain recombines TRBV11-2 with TRBJ2-1; possibly TRBD2 for D (5 bases). Per the germline V gene, CDR1 is SGHAT and CDR2 is FQNNGV. V was trimmed by 4 bases and J by 6 bases, leaving 13 bases between them. CDR3 length equals 14 residues.

V and J are TRBV19 and TRBJ2-7; a possible D gene is TRBD1 (5 bases). V was cut by 6 bases and J by 2 bases, with 11 bases left in between. The CDR3 loop spans 13 amino acids. In germline, CDR1 is LNHDA, CDR2 SQIVND (reference sequence). The DNA of the CDR3 is TGTGCCAGTAGACCCAGGGATACCTACGAGCAGTACTTC. Translated, it gives CASRPRDTYEQYF.

The chain joins TRBV25-1 to TRBJ1-1; D not resolved. CDR1 and CDR2 (germline): MGHDK, SYGVNS. The CDR3 spans 15 residues. Trimming took off 0 bases at V and 1 base at J, with 9 bases between the two ends. The CDR3 region has the DNA TGTGCCAGCAGTGAATATCGAGGACCGAACACTGAAGCTTTCTTT. Translated: CASSEYRGPNTEAFF.

This clone occurred a few times. The chain joins TRBV27 to TRBJ2-5; maybe TRBD2 (6 bases). The CDR3 contains 14 residues. CDR1 and CDR2 from the germline V gene are MNHEY and SMNVEV (reference sequence). V lost 1 base and J lost 5, with 11 bases in between. As DNA, the CDR3 is TGTGCCAGCAGTTTATATCCGGCGGGGGAGACCCAGTACTTC. Residues: CASSLYPAGETQYF.

The rearrangement uses TRBV7-9 and TRBJ1-2; 7 nucleotides line up with TRBD1. V shed 4 bases, J shed 4 bases, and the junction held 6 bases outside the gene matches. Germline V lookup: CDR1 SEHNR, CDR2 FQNEAQ (reference sequence). The CDR3 sequence is 14 residues long. The CDR3 sequence: CASSYRGNGYGYTF. CDR3 nucleotide sequence: TGTGCCAGCAGCTACAGGGGAAATGGCTATGGCTACACCTTC.

V gene TRBV5-4 combines with J gene TRBJ2-5; 12 bases agree with TRBD2. The germline CDR1 and CDR2 sequences are SGHNT and YYREEE (reference sequence). The CDR3 sequence is 16 residues long. V shed 0 bases, J shed 7 bases, and the junction held 7 bases outside the gene matches. The CDR3 reads CASSLGGLAGWGTQYF. The CDR3 nucleotides are TGTGCCAGCAGCTTGGGCGGACTAGCGGGATGGGGGACCCAGTACTTC.

Worth noting for this clone: Other DNA sequences from this sample encode an identical CDR3 as well. This chain joins TRBV6-5 and TRBJ2-7, with D possibly being TRBD2 (5 bases). Trimming shortened V by 0 bases and J by 0 bases, and 9 bases separated the two germline ends. CDR1 MNHEY and CDR2 SVGAGI come from the germline V gene. CDR3 length: 15 amino acids. CDR3 nucleotide sequence: TGTGCCAGCAGTTACTCTGCGGGCCTCTCCTACGAGCAGTACTTC. It codes for CASSYSAGLSYEQYF.

CDR3 in DNA: TGTGCCAGCAGCCAAGGGCCCGCGGTGGGACCCGAGCAGTACTTC. It codes for CASSQGPAVGPEQYF. The gene calls are TRBV3-1 (or the pseudogene TRBV3-2) and TRBJ2-7; TRBD1 or TRBD2 may be the D gene (5 bases each). Trimming removed 1 base at V and 6 bases at J, with 16 bases between. The CDR3 loop spans 15 amino acids. Germline CDR1 and CDR2: LGHDT and YNNKEL (reference sequence).

V gene TRBV9 combines with J gene TRBJ2-7, with D perhaps assigned TRBD1 or TRBD2 (5 bases each). CDR1 SGDLS and CDR2 YYNGEE come from the germline V gene. This CDR3 spans 15 amino acids. V lost 4 bases and J 0 bases, leaving 14 bases between the germline ends. CDR3 sequence reads: CASSPGHRSSYEQYF. In DNA, the CDR3 is TGTGCCAGCAGCCCGGGGCATAGGAGCTCCTACGAGCAGTACTTC.

In nucleotides, the CDR3 is TGTGCCAGCAGAGTGGGGCTAGCGGGAACGGATACGCAGTATTTT. Translating it yields CASRVGLAGTDTQYF. The chain has TRBV2 and TRBJ2-3; 9 nucleotides align to TRBD2. This CDR3 has 15 residues. CDR1 is SNHLY, CDR2 FYNNEI, per germline. Trimming at V came to 6 bases and at J to 6 bases, leaving 10 bases not matched to a gene.

Notes on this clone: This sample includes further DNA sequences coding for the same CDR3. J is TRBJ1-5 and V is TRBV6-5; D is ambiguous. This CDR3 has 13 amino acids. V was shortened by 2 bases and J by 2 bases, with 4 bases between the two germline ends. CDR1 and CDR2 (germline): MNHEY, SVGAGI. The CDR3 here is CASSYGGNQPQHF. CDR3 DNA sequence: TGTGCCAGCAGTTACGGCGGCAATCAGCCCCAGCATTTT.

V is TRBV13 and J is TRBJ2-2, with D maybe TRBD2 (5 bases). The CDR3 length is 14 residues. Trimming took 7 bases from V and 3 from J, leaving 12 bases between them. Germline values: CDR1 PRHDT, CDR2 FYEKMQ (reference sequence). CDR3 loop: CASTLGVYTGELFF. The DNA for the CDR3 is TGTGCCAGCACCCTGGGAGTGTACACCGGGGAGCTGTTTTTT.

CDR3: CASSPGTGATYNSPLHF. In DNA, the CDR3 is TGCGCCAGCAGCCCCGGGACAGGGGCCACCTATAATTCACCCCTCCACTTT. This chain uses TRBV5-1 with TRBJ1-6, with TRBD1 identical over 10 bases. J lost 2 bases, V lost 4 bases, and 6 bases had no gene match. This CDR3 region has 17 residues. Looked up from germline, CDR1 is SGHRS and CDR2 is YFSETQ.

V is TRBV30 and J is TRBJ2-6; TRBD1 matches 10 bases. This CDR3 region has 18 residues. In germline, CDR1 is GTSNPN, CDR2 SVGIG (reference sequence). V dropped 5 bases and J dropped 1; count of bases not matched to a gene: 11. DNA of the CDR3: TGTGCCTGGGCTCCGGGACAGGGGACGAATTCTGGGGCCAACGTCCTGACTTTC. This translates into CAWAPGQGTNSGANVLTF.